This is a list of T cell receptor beta chains from one sample in a study of blood T cells in healthy people across ages. TCRdb used MiXCR to reprocess the 5' RACE reads, holding one entry per CDR3 protein. The sample holds fewer than 900,000 distinct CDR3 sequences, 43% seen once. Source material: blood. These receptors all come from a woman aged 55-75 years in good health. The CDR3 runs from the conserved cysteine through the conserved F or W. D genes are given only for firm matches. Some rows have no size entry. The others give once, few or many, or a class for an expanded clone.

J	V	length	size	D	DNA	CDR3
TRBJ2-6	TRBV15	15	.	.	TGTGCCACCGCACCGGTGGGCTCTGAGGCCAACGTCCTGACTTTC	CATAPVGSEANVLTF
TRBJ2-1	TRBV5-1	14	few	.	TGCGCCAGCAGCTTGCACAAGGGTCCGAATGAGCAGTTCTTC	CASSLHKGPNEQFF
TRBJ2-1	TRBV6-2/TRBV6-3	12	few	TRBD1	TGTGCCAGCAGTGGGACAGACAATGAGCAGTTCTTC	CASSGTDNEQFF
TRBJ2-3	TRBV29-1	12	.	.	TGCAGCGTTAGGGCCCCGACCAGATACGCGTATTTT	CSVRAPTRYAYF
TRBJ1-4	TRBV12-3/TRBV12-4	13	few	.	TGTGCCAGCAGTTTATTTGAGAATGAAAAACTGTTTTTT	CASSLFENEKLFF
TRBJ2-3	TRBV7-2	16	few	TRBD2	TGTGCCAGCAGCTTCGGACTAGCGGGGGCCAGAGATACGCAGTATTTT	CASSFGLAGARDTQYF
TRBJ2-1	TRBV5-6	14	few	TRBD1	TGTGCCAGCAGCTTAGGACAGGGGGCGCTTGAGCAGTTCTTC	CASSLGQGALEQFF
TRBJ1-2	TRBV30	15	few	.	TGTGCCTGGAGTGTACGGTTAGCAGACAACTATGGCTACACCTTC	CAWSVRLADNYGYTF
TRBJ2-3	TRBV7-9	17	few	.	TGTGCCAGCAGCTTAGCGTTGGCTAACCTAATCACAGATACGCAGTATTTT	CASSLALANLITDTQYF
TRBJ2-2	TRBV14	15	few	TRBD1	TGTGCCAGCAGCTGGGGACAGAGTAACACCGGGGAGCTGTTTTTT	CASSWGQSNTGELFF
TRBJ1-2	TRBV3-1	12	few	TRBD1	TGTGCCAGCAGCCGATCAGGGGGCGGCTACACCTTC	CASSRSGGGYTF
TRBJ2-7	TRBV28	14	.	.	TGTGCCAGCAGGACAAGGGGTTTCTTCTACGAGCAGTACTTC	CASRTRGFFYEQYF
TRBJ1-3	TRBV5-5	11	few	.	TGTGCCAGCAGCCAGTGGGGAACCATATATTTT	CASSQWGTIYF
TRBJ2-5	TRBV7-2	13	few	.	TGTGCCAGCAGCTTAACACTACTATCGACCCAGTACTTC	CASSLTLLSTQYF
TRBJ1-1	TRBV4-1	14	.	TRBD1	TGCGCCGGCAGCCAAGGGGCGGGAGGGGGCGAAGCTTTCTTT	CAGSQGAGGGEAFF
TRBJ2-1	TRBV3-1	12	.	.	TGTGCCAGCAGCCACACTAGGAATGAGCAGTTCTTC	CASSHTRNEQFF
TRBJ1-2	TRBV10-3	13	.	.	TGTGCCATCAGGGATTCCCTTAACTATGGCTACACCTTC	CAIRDSLNYGYTF
TRBJ1-3	TRBV10-3	16	.	.	TGTGCCATCAGTGAGCGGGAAGGGGGACATGGAAACACCATATATTTT	CAISEREGGHGNTIYF
TRBJ2-1	TRBV20-1	13	.	TRBD2	TGCAGTGCTAGGGGGACTATGGGTAATGAGCAGTTCTTC	CSARGTMGNEQFF
TRBJ2-1	TRBV20-1	15	.	.	TGCAGTGCAAACGGAAGGGACTTCCCCTACAATGAGCAGTTCTTC	CSANGRDFPYNEQFF
TRBJ2-3	TRBV20-1	17	.	TRBD2	TGCAGTGCTAGAGTTGCGGGGGGGGTTGGGAGCACAGATACGCAGTATTTT	CSARVAGGVGSTDTQYF
TRBJ2-7	TRBV20-1	12	.	.	TGCAGTGCTAGCCCAATACAGTACGAGCAGTACTTC	CSASPIQYEQYF
TRBJ1-5	TRBV7-4	18	.	.	TGTGCCAGCAGCTTATTTAAAGGGGCCACTCCAGCAGGTCAGCCCCAGCATTTT	CASSLFKGATPAGQPQHF
TRBJ2-7	TRBV5-1	15	.	TRBD1	TGCGCCAGCAGCTTGGGACAGGGGCTCTCCTACGAGCAGTACTTC	CASSLGQGLSYEQYF
TRBJ2-5	TRBV6-5	15	.	.	TGTGCCAGCAGTTACCAAAACGGACCACGGGGGACCCAGTACTTC	CASSYQNGPRGTQYF
TRBJ1-1	TRBV12-3/TRBV12-4	14	.	.	TGTGCCAGCAGTTTCAAGTTGGCCAACACTGAAGCTTTCTTT	CASSFKLANTEAFF
TRBJ2-7	TRBV28	14	few	TRBD1	TGTGCCAGCAGTTTAGAACAGGGGAAATACGAGCAGTACTTC	CASSLEQGKYEQYF
TRBJ2-3	TRBV20-1	17	few	.	TGCAGTGCTAGAGATACCGGACAAATATTTAGCACAGATACGCAGTATTTT	CSARDTGQIFSTDTQYF
TRBJ2-7	TRBV20-1	14	few	TRBD2	TGCAGTGGTACCGGGACTAGCGGCTCCTACGAGCAGTACTTC	CSGTGTSGSYEQYF
TRBJ2-3	TRBV11-3	17	few	.	TGTGCCAGCAGCTTATCACAGGGCCCAAGGACCACAGATACGCAGTATTTT	CASSLSQGPRTTDTQYF
TRBJ1-1	TRBV29-1	14	few	.	TGCAGCGTTGCCCGGGGAAACTCTAACACTGAAGCTTTCTTT	CSVARGNSNTEAFF
TRBJ2-7	TRBV6-6	15	.	TRBD2	TGTGCCAGCAGTACCCACGGGAGGGCCATGTACGAGCAGTACTTC	CASSTHGRAMYEQYF
TRBJ2-1	TRBV20-1	16	few	.	TGCAGTGCTAGAGAATCGGCCAGGGTCCATTACAATGAGCAGTTCTTC	CSARESARVHYNEQFF
TRBJ2-7	TRBV10-2	13	.	TRBD2	TGCGCCAGCAGTGGACTAGCGGAACTCGAGCAGTACTTC	CASSGLAELEQYF
TRBJ1-2	TRBV11-1	12	many	.	TGTGCCAGCAGCCAATCTAACTATGGCTACACCTTC	CASSQSNYGYTF
TRBJ2-5	TRBV20-1	13	.	.	TGCAGTGCTCCGGCACCGTACCAAGAGACCCAGTACTTC	CSAPAPYQETQYF
TRBJ1-2	TRBV29-1	14	.	TRBD1	TGCAGCGTTGGGGGGACAGGTGGCTCGTATGGCTACACCTTC	CSVGGTGGSYGYTF
TRBJ2-3	TRBV28	14	.	TRBD1	TGTGCCAGTAACCCGGGACAGGGGTGGAATACGCAGTATTTT	CASNPGQGWNTQYF
TRBJ2-7	TRBV4-3	15	medium-sized	.	TGCGCCAGCAGCCCTCTAGTAGACGGCTCCTACGAGCAGTACTTC	CASSPLVDGSYEQYF
TRBJ1-5	TRBV6-2/TRBV6-3	16	few	TRBD1	TGTGCCAGCAGTTTCCCGGGACAGGCACCCAATCAGCCCCAGCATTTT	CASSFPGQAPNQPQHF
TRBJ2-5	TRBV7-9	15	many	.	TGTGCCAGCAGCTTTCAGGGGAGTGTTGAGGAGACCCAGTACTTC	CASSFQGSVEETQYF
TRBJ1-2	TRBV29-1	15	few	.	TGCAGCGTTGAAGATCGGGGCGGAAAAATCTATGGCTACACCTTC	CSVEDRGGKIYGYTF
TRBJ1-2	TRBV20-1	10	many	.	TGCAGTACCAAAGCTTATGGCTACACCTTC	CSTKAYGYTF
TRBJ1-1	TRBV27	16	.	.	TGTGCCAGCAGTTTAGCCCCAGCGGGGTTGAACACTGAAGCTTTCTTT	CASSLAPAGLNTEAFF
TRBJ2-3	TRBV28	16	.	.	TGTGCCAGCAGTTCCCTGGGGCAGGGCCTCACAGATACGCAGTATTTT	CASSSLGQGLTDTQYF
TRBJ2-3	TRBV18	14	.	.	TGTGCCAGCCGAGACAGCCTAAGGGCAGATACGCAGTATTTT	CASRDSLRADTQYF
TRBJ2-5	TRBV2	16	few	TRBD2	TGTGCCAGCAGGGGACTAGCGACGAGCCTGGGGGAGACCCAGTACTTC	CASRGLATSLGETQYF
TRBJ2-6	TRBV5-1	15	many	.	TGCGCCAGCACCTTAAGGGCCTCTGGGGCCAACGTCCTGACTTTC	CASTLRASGANVLTF
TRBJ2-7	TRBV28	14	.	.	TGTGCCAGCAGTTTGGGGTACAGGGTCTACGAGCAGTACTTC	CASSLGYRVYEQYF
TRBJ2-1	TRBV9	15	.	.	TGTGCCAGCAGCGTAGTCGGTAACACGCGGAATGAGCAGTTCTTC	CASSVVGNTRNEQFF